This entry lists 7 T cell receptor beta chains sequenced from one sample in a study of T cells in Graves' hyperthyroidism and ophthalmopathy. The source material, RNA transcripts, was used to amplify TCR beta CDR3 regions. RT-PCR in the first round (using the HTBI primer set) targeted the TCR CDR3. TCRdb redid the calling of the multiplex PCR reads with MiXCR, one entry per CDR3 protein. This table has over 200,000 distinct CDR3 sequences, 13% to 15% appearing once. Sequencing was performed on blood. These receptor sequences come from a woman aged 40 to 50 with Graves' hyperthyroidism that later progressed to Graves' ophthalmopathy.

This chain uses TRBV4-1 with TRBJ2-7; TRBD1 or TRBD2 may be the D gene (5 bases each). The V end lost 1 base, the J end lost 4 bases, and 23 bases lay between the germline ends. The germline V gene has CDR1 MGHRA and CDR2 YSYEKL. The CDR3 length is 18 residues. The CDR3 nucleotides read TGCGCCAGCAGCCAAGCCGCTCTGAGGGGCAGGAACCGATACGAGCAGTACTTC. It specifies CASSQAALRGRNRYEQYF.

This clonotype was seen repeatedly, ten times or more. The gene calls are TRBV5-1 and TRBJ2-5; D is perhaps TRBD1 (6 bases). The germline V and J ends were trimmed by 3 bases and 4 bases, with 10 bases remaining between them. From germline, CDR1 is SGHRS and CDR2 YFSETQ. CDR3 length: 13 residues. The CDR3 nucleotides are TGCGCCAGCAGCTCCTTAGGGGGAGAGACCCAGTACTTC. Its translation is CASSSLGGETQYF.

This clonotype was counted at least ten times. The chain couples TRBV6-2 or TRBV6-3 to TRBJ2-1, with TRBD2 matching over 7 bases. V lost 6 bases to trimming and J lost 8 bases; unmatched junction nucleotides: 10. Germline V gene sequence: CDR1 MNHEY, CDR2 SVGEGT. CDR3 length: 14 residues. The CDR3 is CASSRGLGLYEQFF. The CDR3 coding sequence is TGTGCCAGCAGCCGCGGACTAGGACTTTATGAGCAGTTCTTC.

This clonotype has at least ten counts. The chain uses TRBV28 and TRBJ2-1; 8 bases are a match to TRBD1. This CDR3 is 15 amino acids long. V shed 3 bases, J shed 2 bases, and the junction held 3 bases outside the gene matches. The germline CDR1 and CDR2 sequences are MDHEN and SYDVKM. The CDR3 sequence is CASSFAGQAYNEQFF. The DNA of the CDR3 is TGTGCCAGCAGTTTCGCGGGACAGGCCTACAATGAGCAGTTCTTC.

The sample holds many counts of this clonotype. The CDR3 nucleotides are TGTGCCAGCACCCCGGGGGACAGGAACTACGAGCAGTACTTC. Translated, it gives CASTPGDRNYEQYF. The genes are TRBV3-1 and TRBJ2-7; 8 nucleotides line up with TRBD1. V lost 7 bases to trimming and J lost 3 bases; unmatched junction nucleotides: 8. The CDR3 contains 14 residues. Germline assignment: CDR1 LGHDT and CDR2 YNNKEL (reference sequence).

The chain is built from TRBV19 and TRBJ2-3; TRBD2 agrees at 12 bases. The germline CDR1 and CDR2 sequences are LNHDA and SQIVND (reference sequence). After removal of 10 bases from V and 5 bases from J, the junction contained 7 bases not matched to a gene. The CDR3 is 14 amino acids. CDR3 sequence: CATTGLAGGDTQYF. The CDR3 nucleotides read TGTGCCACAACGGGACTAGCGGGTGGAGATACGCAGTATTTT.

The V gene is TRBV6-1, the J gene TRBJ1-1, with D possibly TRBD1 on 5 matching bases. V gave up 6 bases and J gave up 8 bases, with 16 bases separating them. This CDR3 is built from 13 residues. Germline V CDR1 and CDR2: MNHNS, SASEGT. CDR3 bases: TGTGCCAGCAGCTCCCTTGGGGGGTGGGAAGCTTTCTTT. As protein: CASSSLGGWEAFF.